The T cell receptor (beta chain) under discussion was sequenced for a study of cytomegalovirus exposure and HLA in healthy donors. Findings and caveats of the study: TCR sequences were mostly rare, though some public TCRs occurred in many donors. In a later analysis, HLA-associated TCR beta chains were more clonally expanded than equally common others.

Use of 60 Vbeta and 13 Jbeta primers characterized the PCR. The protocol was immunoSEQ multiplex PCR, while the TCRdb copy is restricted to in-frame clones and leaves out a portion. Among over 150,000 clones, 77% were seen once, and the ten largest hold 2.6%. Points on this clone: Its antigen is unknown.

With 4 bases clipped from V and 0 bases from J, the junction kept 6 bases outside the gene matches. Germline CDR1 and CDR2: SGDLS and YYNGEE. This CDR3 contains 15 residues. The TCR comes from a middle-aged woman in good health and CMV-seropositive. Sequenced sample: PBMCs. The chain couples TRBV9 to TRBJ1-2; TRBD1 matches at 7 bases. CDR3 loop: CASSLRDSSNYGYTF. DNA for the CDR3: TGTGCCAGCAGCCTTAGGGACAGCTCTAACTATGGCTACACCTTC.